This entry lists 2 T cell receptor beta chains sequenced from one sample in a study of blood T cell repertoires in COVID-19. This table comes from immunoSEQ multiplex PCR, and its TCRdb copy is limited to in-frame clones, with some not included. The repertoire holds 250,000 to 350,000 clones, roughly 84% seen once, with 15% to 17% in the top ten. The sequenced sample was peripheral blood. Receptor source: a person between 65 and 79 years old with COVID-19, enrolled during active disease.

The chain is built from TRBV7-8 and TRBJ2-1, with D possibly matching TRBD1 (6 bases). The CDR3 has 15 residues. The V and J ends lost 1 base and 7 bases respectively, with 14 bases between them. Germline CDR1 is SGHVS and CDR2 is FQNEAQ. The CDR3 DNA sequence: TGTGCCAGCAGCTTAGTCGAGGCCAGGGGTAATGAGCAGTTCTTC. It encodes CASSLVEARGNEQFF.

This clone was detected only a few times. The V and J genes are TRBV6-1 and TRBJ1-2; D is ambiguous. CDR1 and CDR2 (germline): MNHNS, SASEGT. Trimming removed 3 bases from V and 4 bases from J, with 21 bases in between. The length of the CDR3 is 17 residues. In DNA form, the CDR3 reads TGTGCCAGCAGTGAGATATACGAGGGATCACTTAGCTATGGCTACACCTTC. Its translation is CASSEIYEGSLSYGYTF.